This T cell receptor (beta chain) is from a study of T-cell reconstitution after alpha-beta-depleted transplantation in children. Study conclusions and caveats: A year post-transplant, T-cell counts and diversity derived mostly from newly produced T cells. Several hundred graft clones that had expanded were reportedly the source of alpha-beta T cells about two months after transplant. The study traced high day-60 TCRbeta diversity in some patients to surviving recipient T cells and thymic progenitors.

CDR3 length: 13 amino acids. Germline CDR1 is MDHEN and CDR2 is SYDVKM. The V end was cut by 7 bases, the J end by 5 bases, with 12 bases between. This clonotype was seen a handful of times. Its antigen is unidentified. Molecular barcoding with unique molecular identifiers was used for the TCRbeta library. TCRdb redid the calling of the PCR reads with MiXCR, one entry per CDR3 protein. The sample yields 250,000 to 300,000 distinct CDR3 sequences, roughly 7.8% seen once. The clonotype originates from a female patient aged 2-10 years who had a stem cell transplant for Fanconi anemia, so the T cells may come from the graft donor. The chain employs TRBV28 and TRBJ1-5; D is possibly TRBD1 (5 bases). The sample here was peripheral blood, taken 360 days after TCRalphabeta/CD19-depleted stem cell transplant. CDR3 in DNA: TGTGCCAGCACCACGTTAGGGGATCAGCCCCAGCATTTT. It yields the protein CASTTLGDQPQHF.